This entry features one T cell receptor (beta chain) sequence. Its antigen is as yet unknown. MiXCR was run by TCRdb on the reads, yielding one entry per CDR3 protein. The sample gives fewer than 950,000 distinct CDR3 sequences, over 25% of which show up once; roughly an eighth is in the top ten. This sample was included in a study of T cell repertoires in cytomegalovirus infection. Study outcomes and limitations: HLA-C-restricted, CMV-specific TCR beta clonotypes were dominant ex vivo.

This material consisted of cultured CD8+ T cells from PBMCs, taken from culture after CMV antigen stimulation. The receptor was derived from a human donor in good health (CMV status not recorded). Some clones in this sample may be carry-over from other donors' samples.

The CDR3 protein is CASSLSGQGQPKGYTF. CDR3 DNA sequence: TGTGCCAGCAGTTTATCGGGACAGGGACAACCTAAGGGCTACACCTTC. The rearrangement joins TRBV6-1 to TRBJ1-2; 9 bases map to TRBD1. V shed 5 bases and J 8 bases; nucleotides not matched to a gene: 15. The CDR3 runs 16 residues. Germline V gives CDR1 MNHNS, CDR2 SASEGT.